This TCR beta chain appears in the sequencing data of a study of human T cells and chemical hapten exposure (dated by TCRdb to about 2021). Some background on the complete study: The libraries were sequenced as a pool, and the TCR yield per sample differed mostly because of small variations in library volumes within the pool. In alopecia patients, the study followed how the peripheral blood TCR repertoire changed in vivo over primary and secondary sensitization to diphenylcyclopropenone (DPC), a hapten. Both TCR alpha and TCR beta chains were sequenced from each blood RNA sample.

CDR3 length: 16 amino acids, cysteine to phenylalanine. Just the 48-base CDR3 DNA is kept, in frame starting at base 1. CDR1 PRHDT and CDR2 FYEKMQ were looked up in the germline V gene (reference sequence). Trimming at the junction amounts to 0 bases on V and 1 base on J, and the germline ends lie 12 bases apart. Overall results and qualifications from the work: Repeated subsampling changed both the strength of the expansion versus patch-test correlation and the threshold at which that correlation became significant. DPC sensitization did not change how many TCRs were above 1 in 1000 frequency, and no evidence was found of alterations in global repertoire structure.

This clonotype was seen ten or more times. This receptor's antigen is unknown. Base quality data are lacking; no much larger clone is found one base away. Libraries were prepared through 5' RACE. The listed sequencing device is Illumina MiSeq. Library preparation attached unique molecular identifiers to individual cDNA molecules for quantitative, reproducible TCR counting. The study's own analysis went as follows. Samples had a median of approximately 96,000 TCRs, with a range from roughly 20,000 to 700,000. V, J and CDR3 annotation of the TCR reads was performed with the Decombinator software suite. Every sample was subsampled to the same number of TCRs (28,000) for the PS versus PT1 abundance plots. Expanded TCRs were defined as absent before sensitization and observed at least eight times at the 2-week time point. TCRdb's own reprocessing of the public reads used fastp at Q25 and MiXCR and kept productive beta chains. Each record represents a unique CDR3 protein, reported with the most common genes and DNA among its rows. These V and J calls derive from TCRdb rather than the authors' analysis. The sample table contains 130,000 or so distinct CDR3 sequences; only one count was recorded for roughly 4% of them. Together, the top ten hold over 1.1% of the sample.

Unfractionated whole blood was collected in Tempus Blood RNA tubes, and total RNA was extracted from that blood. Five healthy volunteers served as TCR sequencing controls and were bled at day 0, 2 weeks and 6 weeks. The V and J segments used are TRBV13 and TRBJ1-1; the D region possibly corresponds to TRBD1 (6 bases align). The sequence came from a female donor in good health. The base sequence is TGTGCCAGCAGCTTAGGACAGGGCGGCACGAACACTGAAGCTTTCTTT. Its product reads: CASSLGQGGTNTEAFF.